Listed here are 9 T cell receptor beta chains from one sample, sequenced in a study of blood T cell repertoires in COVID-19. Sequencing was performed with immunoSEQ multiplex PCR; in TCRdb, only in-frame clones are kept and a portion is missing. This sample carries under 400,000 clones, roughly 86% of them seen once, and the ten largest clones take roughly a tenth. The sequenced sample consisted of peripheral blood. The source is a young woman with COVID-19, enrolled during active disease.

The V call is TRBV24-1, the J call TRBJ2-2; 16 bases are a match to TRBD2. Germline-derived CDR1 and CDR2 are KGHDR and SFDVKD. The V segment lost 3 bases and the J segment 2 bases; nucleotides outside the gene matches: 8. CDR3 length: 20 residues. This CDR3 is CATSDPGLAGGPSNTGELFF. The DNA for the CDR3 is TGTGCCACCAGTGATCCGGGACTAGCGGGAGGGCCAAGTAACACCGGGGAGCTGTTTTTT.

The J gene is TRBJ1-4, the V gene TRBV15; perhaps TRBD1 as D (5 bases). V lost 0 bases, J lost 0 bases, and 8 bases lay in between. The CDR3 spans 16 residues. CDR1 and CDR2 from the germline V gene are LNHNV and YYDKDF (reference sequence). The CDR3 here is CATSRDSGTTNEKLFF. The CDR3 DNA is TGTGCCACCAGCAGAGATTCAGGGACAACTAATGAAAAACTGTTTTTT.

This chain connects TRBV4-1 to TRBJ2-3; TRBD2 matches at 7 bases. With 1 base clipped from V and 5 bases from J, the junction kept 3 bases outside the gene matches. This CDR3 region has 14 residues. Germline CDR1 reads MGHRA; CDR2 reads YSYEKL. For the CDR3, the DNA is TGCGCCAGCAGCCAAGGCGCTAGCGGAGATACGCAGTATTTT. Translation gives CASSQGASGDTQYF.

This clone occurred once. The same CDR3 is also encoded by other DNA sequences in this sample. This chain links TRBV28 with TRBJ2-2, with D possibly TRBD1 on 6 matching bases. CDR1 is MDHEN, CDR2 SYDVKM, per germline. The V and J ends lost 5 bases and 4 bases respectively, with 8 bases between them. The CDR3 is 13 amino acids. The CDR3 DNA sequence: TGTGCCAGCAGTCTGACAGGCACCGGGGAGCTGTTTTTT. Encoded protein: CASSLTGTGELFF.

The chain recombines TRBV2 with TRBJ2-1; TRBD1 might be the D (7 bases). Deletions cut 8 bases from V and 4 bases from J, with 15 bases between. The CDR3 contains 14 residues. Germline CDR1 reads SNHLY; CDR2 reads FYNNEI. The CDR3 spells CASGAGQTYNEQFF. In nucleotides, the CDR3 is TGTGCCAGCGGCGCGGGACAGACTTACAATGAGCAGTTCTTC.

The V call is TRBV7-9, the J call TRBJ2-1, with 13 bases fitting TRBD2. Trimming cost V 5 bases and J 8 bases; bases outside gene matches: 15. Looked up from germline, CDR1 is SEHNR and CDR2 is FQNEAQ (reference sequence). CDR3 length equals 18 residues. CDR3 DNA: TGTGCCAGCAGCCGGGCCTCAGGGGGACTAGCGGGAAGGGATGAGCAGTTCTTC. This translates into CASSRASGGLAGRDEQFF.

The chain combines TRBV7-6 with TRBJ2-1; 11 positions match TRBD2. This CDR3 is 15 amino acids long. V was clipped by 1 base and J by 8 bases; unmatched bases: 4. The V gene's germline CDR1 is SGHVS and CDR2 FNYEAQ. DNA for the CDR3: TGTGCCAGCAGCTTAGGACTAGCGGGATTTGATGAGCAGTTCTTC. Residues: CASSLGLAGFDEQFF.

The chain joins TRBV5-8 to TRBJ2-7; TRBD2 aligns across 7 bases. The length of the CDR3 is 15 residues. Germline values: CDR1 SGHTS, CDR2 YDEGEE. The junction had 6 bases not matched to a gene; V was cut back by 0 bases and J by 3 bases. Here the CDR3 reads CASSLVPSGIYEQYF. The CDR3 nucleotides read TGTGCCAGCAGCTTGGTTCCTAGCGGTATCTACGAGCAGTACTTC.

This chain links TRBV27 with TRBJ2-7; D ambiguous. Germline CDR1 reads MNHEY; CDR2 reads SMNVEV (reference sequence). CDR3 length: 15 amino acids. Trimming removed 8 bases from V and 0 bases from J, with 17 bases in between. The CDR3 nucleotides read TGTGCCAGCTTATCCGGCGGAAAGAGCTCCTACGAGCAGTACTTC. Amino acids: CASLSGGKSSYEQYF.